The rows below give T cell receptor beta chains drawn from one sample of a study of Ad26.COV2.S vaccination and SARS-CoV-2 variants. Sequencing used immunoSEQ multiplex PCR; TCRdb keeps in-frame clones, though not all of them. The data contain some 500,000 clones, 89% of them singletons. Sequences were derived from peripheral blood, sampled in a trial of Ad26.COV2.S vaccine versus placebo. These TCRs come from a person between 18 and 60 years old who received the Ad26.COV2.S COVID-19 vaccine or a placebo. The CDR3 runs from the conserved cysteine through the conserved F or W. The order of the fields is clone size, D gene, J gene, V gene, CDR3 protein, CDR3 DNA. The D gene is left open where the match is weak. Not every row has a clone size; where given, it reads once, few, many or a size class.

few,TRBD1,TRBJ1-5,TRBV2,CASSGGQGINQPQHF,TGTGCCAGCAGTGGGGGACAGGGGATTAATCAGCCCCAGCATTTT
-,-,TRBJ2-7,TRBV27,CASSLSLTRGEFEQYF,TGTGCCAGCAGTTTATCACTAACGAGGGGGGAGTTCGAGCAGTACTTC
-,-,TRBJ1-5,TRBV15,CATSRSQGPPQHF,TGTGCCACCAGCAGATCACAGGGCCCGCCCCAGCATTTT
few,-,TRBJ2-7,TRBV18,CASSHPGSAYEQYF,TGTGCCAGCTCACATCCGGGGTCCGCCTACGAGCAGTACTTC
-,-,TRBJ2-1,TRBV18,CASSPPGVNEQFF,TGTGCCAGCTCACCACCAGGGGTCAATGAGCAGTTCTTC
-,-,TRBJ1-5,TRBV7-2,CASSLVYRMSNQPQHF,TGTGCCAGCAGCTTAGTATACAGAATGTCCAATCAGCCCCAGCATTTT
few,TRBD1,TRBJ1-5,TRBV6-5,CASSKGQGYQPQHF,TGTGCCAGCAGTAAGGGACAGGGATATCAGCCCCAGCATTTT
-,-,TRBJ2-5,TRBV18,CASSPAGETQYF,TGTGCCAGCTCACCCGCCGGGGAGACCCAGTACTTC
once,-,TRBJ2-3,TRBV7-2,CASSLTNTQYF,TGTGCCAGCAGCTTGACCAATACGCAGTATTTT
-,-,TRBJ2-1,TRBV18,CASSPNGQGSYNEQFF,TGTGCCAGCTCACCTAATGGACAAGGCTCCTACAATGAGCAGTTCTTC
few,TRBD2,TRBJ2-7,TRBV27,CASSQFRTSEQYF,TGTGCCAGCAGCCAGTTCCGGACTAGCGAGCAGTACTTC
-,-,TRBJ2-7,TRBV18,CASSPGSLYRYEQYF,TGTGCCAGCTCACCGGGCAGTCTATATAGGTACGAGCAGTACTTC
-,TRBD2,TRBJ2-2,TRBV4-3,CASSQLAGADTGELFF,TGCGCCAGCAGCCAACTAGCGGGGGCGGACACCGGGGAGCTGTTTTTT
-,-,TRBJ2-1,TRBV18,CASSHSPQWEELYNEQFF,TGTGCCAGCTCACACTCACCTCAGTGGGAGGAACTATACAATGAGCAGTTCTTC
-,-,TRBJ2-4,TRBV24-1,CATSDGGSAKNIQYF,TGTGCCACCAGTGATGGTGGGTCAGCCAAAAACATTCAGTACTTC
-,-,TRBJ2-2,TRBV7-2,CASSYQGSTGELFF,TGTGCCAGCAGCTACCAGGGGAGCACCGGGGAGCTGTTTTTT
-,TRBD1,TRBJ2-7,TRBV3-1/TRBV3-2,CASSQEAGTGGVYEQYF,TGTGCCAGCAGCCAAGAAGCCGGGACAGGGGGTGTATACGAGCAGTACTTC
-,TRBD1,TRBJ2-2,TRBV7-3,CASSLSWAGGTGELFF,TGTGCCAGCAGCTTATCATGGGCAGGGGGCACCGGGGAGCTGTTTTTT
-,TRBD2,TRBJ2-5,TRBV14,CASSQDRRGGLTQYF,TGTGCCAGCAGCCAAGATCGTCGGGGGGGATTGACCCAGTACTTC
-,-,TRBJ1-1,TRBV28,CASTLPGRWTEAFF,TGTGCCAGCACCTTACCGGGGAGATGGACTGAAGCTTTCTTT
few,-,TRBJ1-1,TRBV6-5,CAIQGPHTEAFF,TGTGCCATACAGGGTCCGCACACTGAAGCTTTCTTT
-,TRBD2,TRBJ2-1,TRBV10-3,CAIAGGPNEQFF,TGTGCCATCGCGGGAGGGCCTAATGAGCAGTTCTTC
-,-,TRBJ2-7,TRBV7-2,CASSRWPAGSYEQYF,TGTGCCAGCAGCCGTTGGCCGGCGGGTAGCTACGAGCAGTACTTC
few,TRBD2,TRBJ2-1,TRBV5-6,CASSGRLAGAVYNEQFF,TGTGCCAGCAGCGGACGACTAGCGGGAGCCGTGTACAATGAGCAGTTCTTC
-,-,TRBJ1-5,TRBV6-1,CASSDLYHYQPQHF,TGTGCCAGCAGTGATCTCTACCATTATCAGCCCCAGCATTTT
-,TRBD1,TRBJ2-7,TRBV28,CASSLPDRVSYEQYF,TGTGCCAGCAGCCTGCCAGACAGGGTTTCCTACGAGCAGTACTTC
-,TRBD1,TRBJ2-7,TRBV7-8,CASSLGAGTEYEQYF,TGTGCCAGCAGCTTAGGAGCCGGGACAGAATACGAGCAGTACTTC
-,TRBD1,TRBJ2-7,TRBV28,CASSLSSGAGGFDEQYF,TGTGCCAGCAGTTTATCCAGTGGGGCAGGGGGCTTCGACGAGCAGTACTTC
-,-,TRBJ2-3,TRBV10-3,CAISPSGQPSTDTQYF,TGTGCCATCAGCCCATCAGGACAGCCAAGCACAGATACGCAGTATTTT
-,-,TRBJ1-2,TRBV5-4,CASSLGPWDANGYTF,TGTGCCAGCAGCTTGGGCCCTTGGGACGCAAATGGCTACACCTTC
-,-,TRBJ1-2,TRBV28,CASSFRGPTYGYTF,TGTGCCAGCAGTTTTCGGGGACCGACCTATGGCTACACCTTC
-,-,TRBJ2-1,TRBV9,CASSGLAYNEQFF,TGTGCCAGCAGCGGCCTAGCCTACAATGAGCAGTTCTTC
-,-,TRBJ2-7,TRBV28,CASFSGTRAYEQYF,TGTGCCAGCTTTTCCGGGACAAGGGCCTACGAGCAGTACTTC
once,-,TRBJ1-6,TRBV6-6,CASSYEGNSPLHF,TGTGCCAGCAGTTACGAGGGGAATTCACCCCTCCACTTT
-,-,TRBJ1-4,TRBV10-3,CAISRDGGEKLFF,TGTGCCATCAGCCGGGACGGAGGTGAAAAACTGTTTTTT
-,-,TRBJ1-6,TRBV7-9,CASSLGGGDWNSPLHF,TGTGCCAGCAGCTTAGGCGGCGGGGATTGGAATTCACCCCTCCACTTT
-,TRBD1,TRBJ2-3,TRBV24-1,CATGDRDRGPDTQYF,TGTGCCACCGGAGACCGGGACAGGGGTCCAGATACGCAGTATTTT
-,-,TRBJ2-5,TRBV11-3,CASSLEGLQETQYF,TGTGCCAGCAGCTTAGAGGGACTTCAAGAGACCCAGTACTTC
-,-,TRBJ2-4,TRBV28,CASSFRGRALDIQYF,TGTGCCAGCAGTTTCAGGGGTAGGGCTTTGGACATTCAGTACTTC
-,-,TRBJ1-1,TRBV4-1,CASSQTPREDTEAFF,TGCGCCAGCAGCCAAACGCCCAGGGAAGACACTGAAGCTTTCTTT
-,-,TRBJ1-6,TRBV4-3,CASSLSPPGVDSNSPLHF,TGCGCCAGCAGCCTGAGCCCCCCGGGAGTGGATAGTAATTCACCCCTCCACTTT
-,TRBD2,TRBJ2-4,TRBV2,CASSLAGDIQYF,TGTGCCAGCAGTTTAGCGGGGGACATTCAGTACTTC
-,-,TRBJ2-1,TRBV7-3,CASSWATYNEQFF,TGTGCCAGCAGCTGGGCGACGTACAATGAGCAGTTCTTC
-,TRBD1,TRBJ1-2,TRBV7-2,CASTRDRVYGYTF,TGTGCCAGCACCCGGGACAGGGTTTATGGCTACACCTTC
-,-,TRBJ2-5,TRBV7-2,CASSPGPSQETQYF,TGTGCCAGCAGCCCGGGACCATCTCAAGAGACCCAGTACTTC